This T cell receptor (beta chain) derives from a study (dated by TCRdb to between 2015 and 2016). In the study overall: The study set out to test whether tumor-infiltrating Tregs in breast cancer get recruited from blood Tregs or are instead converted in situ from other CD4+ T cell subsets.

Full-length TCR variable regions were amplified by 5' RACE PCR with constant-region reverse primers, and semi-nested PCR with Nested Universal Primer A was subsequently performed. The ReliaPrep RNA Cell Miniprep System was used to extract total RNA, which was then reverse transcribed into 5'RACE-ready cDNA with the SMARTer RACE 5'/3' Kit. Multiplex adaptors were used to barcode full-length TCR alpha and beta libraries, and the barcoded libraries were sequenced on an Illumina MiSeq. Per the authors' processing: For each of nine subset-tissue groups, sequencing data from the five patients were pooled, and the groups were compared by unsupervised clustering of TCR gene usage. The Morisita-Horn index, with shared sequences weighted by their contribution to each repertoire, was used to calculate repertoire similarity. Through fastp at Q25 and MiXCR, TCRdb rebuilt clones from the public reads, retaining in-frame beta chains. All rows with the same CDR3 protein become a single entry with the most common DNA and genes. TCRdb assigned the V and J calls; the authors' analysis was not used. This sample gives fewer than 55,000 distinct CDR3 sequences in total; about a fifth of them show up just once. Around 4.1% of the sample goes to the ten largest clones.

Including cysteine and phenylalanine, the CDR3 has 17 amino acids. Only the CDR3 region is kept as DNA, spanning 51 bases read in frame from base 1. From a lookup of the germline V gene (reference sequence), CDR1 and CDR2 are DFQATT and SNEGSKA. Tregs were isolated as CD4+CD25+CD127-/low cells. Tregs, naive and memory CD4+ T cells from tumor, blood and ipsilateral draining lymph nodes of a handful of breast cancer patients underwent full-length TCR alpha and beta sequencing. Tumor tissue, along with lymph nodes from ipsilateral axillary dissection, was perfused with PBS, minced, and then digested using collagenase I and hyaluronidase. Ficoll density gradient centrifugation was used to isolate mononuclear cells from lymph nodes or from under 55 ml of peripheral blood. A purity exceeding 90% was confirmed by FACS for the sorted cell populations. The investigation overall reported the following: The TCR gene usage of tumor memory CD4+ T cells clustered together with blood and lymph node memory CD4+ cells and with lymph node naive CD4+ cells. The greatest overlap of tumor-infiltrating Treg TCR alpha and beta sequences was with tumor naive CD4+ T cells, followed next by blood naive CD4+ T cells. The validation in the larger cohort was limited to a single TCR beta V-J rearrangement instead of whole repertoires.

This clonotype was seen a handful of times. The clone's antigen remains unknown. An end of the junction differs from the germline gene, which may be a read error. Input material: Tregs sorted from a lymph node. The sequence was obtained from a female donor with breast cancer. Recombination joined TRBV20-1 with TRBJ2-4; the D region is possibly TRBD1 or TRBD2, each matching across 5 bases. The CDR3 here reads CGARVFGRDLAKNIQYF. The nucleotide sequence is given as TGCGGTGCTAGAGTGTTCGGCAGGGACCTAGCCAAAAACATTCAGTACTTC.